These 20 T cell receptor beta chains were sequenced from one sample in a study of blood T cell repertoires in COVID-19. Produced via immunoSEQ multiplex PCR; TCRdb's table is partial and in-frame only. The table lists around 160,000 clones, about 90% of them singletons. Sequenced sample: peripheral blood. These receptors were collected from a human donor in a cohort sampled during active COVID-19.

This chain uses TRBV4-3 with TRBJ2-1; 13 bases agree with TRBD2. Per the germline V gene, CDR1 is LGHNA and CDR2 is YSLEER. This CDR3 has 16 residues. J was trimmed by 6 bases and V by 5 bases; bases with no gene match: 7. Written as DNA, the CDR3 is TGCGCCAGCAGCTCCCGGACTAGCGGGAGCGCCAATGAGCAGTTCTTC. Its translation is CASSSRTSGSANEQFF.

The chain has TRBV27 and TRBJ2-2; D gene unclear. Germline V gene sequence: CDR1 MNHEY, CDR2 SMNVEV (reference sequence). V was shortened by 6 bases and J by 2 bases, with 4 bases between the two germline ends. CDR3 length equals 12 residues. CDR3 DNA: TGTGCCAGCAGGCGAAACACCGGGGAGCTGTTTTTT. This translates into CASRRNTGELFF.

This chain connects TRBV6-5 to TRBJ2-5; TRBD2 might be the D (5 bases). The CDR3 is made up of 14 amino acids. V dropped 10 bases and J dropped 4 bases, with 19 bases sitting between them. Germline lookup yields CDR1 MNHEY and CDR2 SVGAGI. CDR3 residues: CATADPGGGETQYF. The CDR3 nucleotides are TGTGCCACCGCGGACCCCGGAGGCGGAGAGACCCAGTACTTC.

J is TRBJ2-7 and V is TRBV5-1, with 10 positions matching TRBD1. V gave up 4 bases and J gave up 5 bases; unmatched junction bases: 6. The CDR3 length is 14 residues. Germline CDR1 SGHRS, CDR2 YFSETQ. The CDR3 DNA sequence: TGCGCCAGCAGCCCGGGACAGGGGAACCACGAGCAGTACTTC. This translates into CASSPGQGNHEQYF. Variable domain in full (rest from reference TRBV5-1 and TRBJ2-7): KAGVTQTPRYLIKTRGQQVTLSCSPISGHRSVSWYQQTPGQGLQFLFEYFSETQRNKGNFPGRFSGRQFSNSRSEMNVSTLELGDSALYLCASSPGQGNHEQYFGPGTRLTVT.

The rearrangement links TRBV9 to TRBJ2-1, with 11 bases identical to TRBD2. The CDR3 covers 15 residues. Germline V gene data show CDR1 as SGDLS and CDR2 as YYNGEE. V lost 2 bases, J lost 4 bases, and 2 bases stayed unmatched. The CDR3 region is CASSVGTSGYNEQFF. CDR3 coding DNA: TGTGCCAGCAGCGTCGGGACTAGCGGTTACAATGAGCAGTTCTTC.

Regarding this clone: The same CDR3 can be traced to other DNA sequences in this sample. V and J are TRBV28 and TRBJ2-6; 9 bases match TRBD1. Germline lookup yields CDR1 MDHEN and CDR2 SYDVKM. The V segment lost 5 bases and the J segment 2 bases; nucleotides outside the gene matches: 1. This CDR3 comprises 15 residues. CDR3 in DNA: TGTGCCAGCAGTCGGACAGGGGCTGGGGCCAACGTCCTGACTTTC. It specifies CASSRTGAGANVLTF.

V is TRBV4-2 and J is TRBJ2-7; TRBD1 agrees at 9 bases. The germline gives CDR1 LGHNA, CDR2 YNFKEQ. V gave up 1 base and J gave up 0 bases; unmatched junction bases: 7. The CDR3 totals 17 residues. DNA for the CDR3: TGTGCCAGCAGCCAAGCGCCGGGACAGGGACCCTCCTACGAGCAGTACTTC. The encoded protein is CASSQAPGQGPSYEQYF.

This clone was detected once. The rearrangement joins TRBV7-2 to TRBJ2-3; tentative D call: TRBD1 (6 bases). The V and J ends lost 5 bases and 0 bases respectively, with 21 bases between them. The germline CDR1 and CDR2 sequences are SGHTA and FQGNSA. The CDR3 runs to 18 residues. Here the CDR3 DNA reads TGTGCCAGCAGCCATGGCCCAGGGACACTCCTTAGCACAGATACGCAGTATTTT. This gives the protein CASSHGPGTLLSTDTQYF.

The V call is TRBV7-3, the J call TRBJ2-1; 9 positions match TRBD1. The germline CDR1 and CDR2 sequences are SGHTA and FQGTGA. The CDR3 extends over 14 amino acids. V shed 1 base and J 10 bases; nucleotides not matched to a gene: 5. The CDR3 DNA sequence: TGTGCCAGCAGCTTAAACCGACAGGGGGGCGAGCAGTTCTTC. Translation: CASSLNRQGGEQFF.

This rearrangement joins TRBV4-1 to TRBJ2-1; 13 bases fit TRBD2. From germline, CDR1 is MGHRA and CDR2 YSYEKL. The CDR3 consists of 22 residues. The V gene end was trimmed by 0 bases and the J gene end by 0 bases; junction bases not matched to a gene: 14. The CDR3 DNA reads TGCGCCAGCAGCCAAGATCAGCGGGTGGGACTAGCGGGGAGCCACTCCTACAATGAGCAGTTCTTC. Residues: CASSQDQRVGLAGSHSYNEQFF.

V and J are TRBV28 and TRBJ2-7; D is perhaps TRBD2 (8 bases). Germline V gives CDR1 MDHEN, CDR2 SYDVKM. CDR3 length equals 23 residues. V dropped 3 bases and J dropped 3 bases, with 39 bases sitting between them. The CDR3 DNA reads TGTGCCAGCAGTTTTTTCACCTCGGCAGGGGGGTTTGTTGCGGGAGGAAGGGACTACGAGCAGTACTTC. Its translation is CASSFFTSAGGFVAGGRDYEQYF.

V and J are TRBV5-1 and TRBJ1-1, with 7 nucleotides matching TRBD1. V trimming: 0 bases; J trimming: 5 bases; junction bases outside the gene matches: 13. The CDR3 length is 17 residues. Looked up from germline, CDR1 is SGHRS and CDR2 is YFSETQ. CDR3 sequence: CASSLGGGGRVQTEAFF. The DNA for the CDR3 is TGCGCCAGCAGCTTGGGTGGAGGGGGCAGGGTACAGACTGAAGCTTTCTTT.

The chain joins TRBV2 to TRBJ2-7; 9 positions agree with TRBD1. Germline V lookup: CDR1 SNHLY, CDR2 FYNNEI. Trimming cost V 5 bases and J 6 bases; bases outside gene matches: 8. There are 14 residues in the CDR3. The chain's CDR3 is CASSKDRGPREQYF. The CDR3 DNA is TGTGCCAGCAGTAAGGACAGGGGACCGCGCGAGCAGTACTTC. The complete variable domain, with remaining parts taken from reference TRBV2 and TRBJ2-7, reads EPEVTQTPSHQVTQMGQEVILRCVPISNHLYFYWYRQILGQKVEFLVSFYNNEISEKSEIFDDQFSVERPDGSNFTLKIRSTKLEDSAMYFCASSKDRGPREQYFGPGTRLTVT.

The V call is TRBV2, the J call TRBJ1-5; 9 nucleotides align to TRBD1. Germline trimming cut 6 bases from V and 2 bases from J; bases unmatched to any gene: 5. Germline V gene lookup returns CDR1 SNHLY and CDR2 FYNNEI. CDR3 length: 15 amino acids. The CDR3 DNA reads TGTGCCAGCAGACGACAGGGGGGGGGCAATCAGCCCCAGCATTTT. As protein: CASRRQGGGNQPQHF. Combining the CDR3 with reference TRBV2 and TRBJ1-5 gives the whole variable domain EPEVTQTPSHQVTQMGQEVILRCVPISNHLYFYWYRQILGQKVEFLVSFYNNEISEKSEIFDDQFSVERPDGSNFTLKIRSTKLEDSAMYFCASRRQGGGNQPQHFGDGTRLSIL.

V usage is TRBV4-2 and J usage is TRBJ2-5, with D possibly TRBD2 on 6 matching bases. The CDR3 consists of 15 residues. CDR1 is LGHNA and CDR2 is YNFKEQ in the germline V gene. The germline V and J ends were trimmed by 0 bases and 2 bases, with 10 bases remaining between them. The CDR3 sequence is CASSQEWSGQETQYF. The CDR3 region has the DNA TGTGCCAGCAGCCAAGAATGGAGCGGGCAAGAGACCCAGTACTTC.

This sequence joins TRBV2 and TRBJ1-1; 7 nucleotides line up with TRBD1. Germline values: CDR1 SNHLY, CDR2 FYNNEI. This CDR3 is 14 amino acids long. Losses at the gene ends were 8 bases for V and 3 bases for J; bases not matched to a gene: 9. The DNA for the CDR3 is TGTGCCAGCGAGCTACAGGGGTTGGACACTGAAGCTTTCTTT. It is translated as CASELQGLDTEAFF.

V is TRBV4-2 and J is TRBJ1-1; D is perhaps TRBD1 (6 bases). CDR3 length equals 15 residues. The germline V gene encodes CDR1 LGHNA and CDR2 YNFKEQ. V shed 1 base and J shed 7 bases, with 16 bases lying between them. The CDR3 sequence: CASSQVFRRQVEAFF. Written as DNA, the CDR3 is TGTGCCAGCAGCCAAGTGTTTCGGAGACAGGTTGAAGCTTTCTTT.

J is TRBJ1-3 and V is TRBV2; D is ambiguous. V was pared by 5 bases and J by 3 bases, with 14 bases between. The length of the CDR3 is 15 residues. The germline V gene encodes CDR1 SNHLY and CDR2 FYNNEI. The CDR3 sequence: CASSPRVGGGNTIYF. DNA for the CDR3: TGTGCCAGCAGTCCCCGAGTAGGCGGTGGAAACACCATATATTTT.

The V call is TRBV4-2, the J call TRBJ2-2, with 12 bases matching TRBD2. Trimming took 1 base from V and 3 from J; bases not matched to a gene: 15. This CDR3 has 21 residues. The germline gives CDR1 LGHNA, CDR2 YNFKEQ. The CDR3 protein is CASSQVGPGLAGGQDTGELFF. CDR3 in DNA: TGTGCCAGCAGCCAAGTCGGTCCTGGGCTAGCGGGGGGGCAAGACACCGGGGAGCTGTTTTTT.

This chain uses TRBV15 with TRBJ2-5; tentatively, D is TRBD2 (5 bases). Germline V gene data show CDR1 as LNHNV and CDR2 as YYDKDF (reference sequence). V was cut by 11 bases and J by 1 base, with 14 bases left in between. This CDR3 region has 13 residues. CDR3 residues: CAASWRSQETQYF. In DNA, the CDR3 is TGTGCCGCTAGCTGGAGGAGCCAAGAGACCCAGTACTTC. Looking up the rest from reference TRBV15 and TRBJ2-5 gives the full variable domain: DAMVIQNPRYQVTQFGKPVTLSCSQTLNHNVMYWYQQKSSQAPKLLFHYYDKDFNNEADTPDNFQSRRPNTSFCFLDIRSPGLGDTAMYLCAASWRSQETQYFGPGTRLLVL.